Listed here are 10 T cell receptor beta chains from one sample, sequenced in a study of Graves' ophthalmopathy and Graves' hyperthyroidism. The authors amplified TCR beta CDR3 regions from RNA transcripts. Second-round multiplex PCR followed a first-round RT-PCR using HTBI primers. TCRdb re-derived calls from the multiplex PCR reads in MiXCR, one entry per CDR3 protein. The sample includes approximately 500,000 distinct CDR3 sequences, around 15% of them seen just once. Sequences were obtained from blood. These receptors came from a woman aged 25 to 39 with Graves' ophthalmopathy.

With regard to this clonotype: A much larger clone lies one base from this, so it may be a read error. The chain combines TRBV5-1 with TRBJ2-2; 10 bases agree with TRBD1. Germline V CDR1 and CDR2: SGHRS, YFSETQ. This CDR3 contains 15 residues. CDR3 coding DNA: TGCGTCAGCAGCCAAGGGACAGGGGCTACCGGGGAGCTGTTTTTT. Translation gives CVSSQGTGATGELFF.

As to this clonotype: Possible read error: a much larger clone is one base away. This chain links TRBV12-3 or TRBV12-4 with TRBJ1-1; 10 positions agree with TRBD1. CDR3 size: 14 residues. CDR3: CASRGQGINTEACF. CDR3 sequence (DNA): TGTGCCAGCAGGGGACAGGGGATAAACACTGAAGCTTGCTTT.

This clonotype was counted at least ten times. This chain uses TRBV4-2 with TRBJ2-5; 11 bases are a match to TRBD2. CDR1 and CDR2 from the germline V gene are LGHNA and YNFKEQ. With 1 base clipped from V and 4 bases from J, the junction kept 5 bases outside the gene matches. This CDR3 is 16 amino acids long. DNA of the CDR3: TGTGCCAGCAGCCAAGGATCGCTAGCGGGGGGAGAGACCCAGTACTTC. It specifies CASSQGSLAGGETQYF.

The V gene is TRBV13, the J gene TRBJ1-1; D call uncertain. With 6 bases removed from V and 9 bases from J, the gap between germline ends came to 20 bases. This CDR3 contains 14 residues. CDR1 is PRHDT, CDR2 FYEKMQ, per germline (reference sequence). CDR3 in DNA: TGTGCCAGCAGTTACCTCGTTTCCCCCCACAAAGCTTTCTTT. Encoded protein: CASSYLVSPHKAFF. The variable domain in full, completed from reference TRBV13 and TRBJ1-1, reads AAGVIQSPRHLIKEKRETATLKCYPIPRHDTVYWYQQGPGQDPQFLISFYEKMQSDKGSIPDRFSAQQFSDYHSELNMSSLELGDSALYFCASSYLVSPHKAFFGQGTRLTVV.

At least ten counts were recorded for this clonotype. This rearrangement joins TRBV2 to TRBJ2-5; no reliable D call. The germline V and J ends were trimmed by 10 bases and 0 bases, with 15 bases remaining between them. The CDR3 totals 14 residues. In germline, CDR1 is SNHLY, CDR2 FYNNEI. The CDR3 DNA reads TGTGCCACCCTCCGGGCACCGGACCAAGAGACCCAGTACTTC. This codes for CATLRAPDQETQYF.

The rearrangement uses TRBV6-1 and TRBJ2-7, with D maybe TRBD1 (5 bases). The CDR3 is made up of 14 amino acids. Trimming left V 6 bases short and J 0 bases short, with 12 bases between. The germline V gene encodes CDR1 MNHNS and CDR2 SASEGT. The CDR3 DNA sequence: TGTGCCAGCAGCAAGGACACTACCTCCTACGAGCAGTACTTC. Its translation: CASSKDTTSYEQYF.

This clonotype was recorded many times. CDR3 DNA: TGTGCCAGCTCACCACCGGTCGCTGAGACCCAGTACTTC. It specifies CASSPPVAETQYF. The genes are TRBV18 and TRBJ2-5, with D hard to call. The CDR3 totals 13 residues. CDR1 is KGHSH, CDR2 LQKENI, per germline. Trimming removed 0 bases at V and 5 bases at J, with 7 bases between.

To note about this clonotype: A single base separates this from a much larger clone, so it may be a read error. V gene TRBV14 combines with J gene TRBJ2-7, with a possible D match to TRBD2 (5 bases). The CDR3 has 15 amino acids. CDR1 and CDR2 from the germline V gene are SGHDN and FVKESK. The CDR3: CAISQDRWGVDEQYF. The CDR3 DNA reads TGTGCCATCAGCCAAGATAGGTGGGGAGTGGACGAGCAGTACTTC. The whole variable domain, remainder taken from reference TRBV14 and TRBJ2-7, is EAGVTQFPSHSVIEKGQTVTLRCDPISGHDNLYWYRRVMGKEIKFLLHFVKESKQDESGMPNNRFLAERTGGTYSTLKVQPAELEDSGVYFCAISQDRWGVDEQYFGPGTRLTVT.

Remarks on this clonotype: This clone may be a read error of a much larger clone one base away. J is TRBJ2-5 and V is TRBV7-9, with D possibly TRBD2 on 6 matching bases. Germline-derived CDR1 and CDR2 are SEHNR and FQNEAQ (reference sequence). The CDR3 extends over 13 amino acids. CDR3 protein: CASSFPPAGTLYF. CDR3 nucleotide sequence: TGTGCCAGCAGCTTTCCCCCTGCGGGGACCCTGTACTTC.

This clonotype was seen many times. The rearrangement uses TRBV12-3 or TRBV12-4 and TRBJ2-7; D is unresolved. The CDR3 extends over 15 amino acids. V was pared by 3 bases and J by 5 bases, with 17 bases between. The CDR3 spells CASSLGRDQRNEQYF. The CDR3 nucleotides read TGTGCCAGCAGTTTGGGCCGTGACCAGCGCAACGAGCAGTACTTC.